The present entry profiles one T cell receptor beta chain with its context. What it binds is not known. This sample was included in a study of cytomegalovirus exposure and HLA in healthy donors. Study conclusions and caveats: Versus the 666-donor mean, an Asian-associated ancestry cluster reportedly showed fewer N-insertions in a later analysis. CMV serostatus stood as the only immune exposure information on hand. In most subjects, TCR beta sequences reportedly gave accurate predictions of HLA-A and HLA-B alleles. In vitro data verified three CMV-associated chains as specific for CMV antigens.

The PCR ran on 60 Vbeta and 13 Jbeta primers. Here immunoSEQ multiplex PCR was the method, and the copy in TCRdb shows in-frame clones only, minus some. The top ten clones hold 9.5% to 15% of a sample with about 150,000 clones, roughly three quarters of them seen once. CDR1 and CDR2 from the germline V gene are MNHEY and SMNVEV (reference sequence). The CDR3 consists of 13 residues. The V end was cut by 3 bases, the J end by 5 bases, with 9 bases between. The source material was PBMCs. The rearrangement links TRBV27 to TRBJ2-3; TRBD2 might be the D (6 bases). The receptor's source is a man aged 25-45 years in good health and CMV-seropositive. The CDR3 sequence: CASSFPEGDTQYF. The CDR3 DNA sequence: TGTGCCAGCAGTTTCCCGGAGGGAGATACGCAGTATTTT.